This TCR beta chain came from a study of blood T cell repertoires in COVID-19. Whole-study context: Collection of acute and convalescent COVID-19 samples took place in the United States, Italy and Spain.

CDR1 and CDR2 (germline): KGHSH, LQKENI. The CDR3 totals 17 residues. V was clipped by 4 bases and J by 2 bases, with 18 bases between them. TCRdb's copy holds only in-frame clones and misses some; the assay was immunoSEQ multiplex PCR. The sample records roughly 70,000 clones, roughly 80% being singletons. The TCR was taken from a woman over 75 with active or convalescent COVID-19. Sequenced input: peripheral blood. The chain couples TRBV18 to TRBJ1-5; D is possibly TRBD1 (5 bases). For the CDR3, the DNA is TGTGCCAGCTCACAAAGTGGTCAGGGAGGGGGCAATCAGCCCCAGCATTTT. Translation gives CASSQSGQGGGNQPQHF.